These T cell receptor beta chains were read from a single sample in a study of cytomegalovirus exposure and HLA in healthy donors. The protocol was immunoSEQ multiplex PCR, while the TCRdb copy is restricted to in-frame clones and leaves out a portion. Of tens of thousands of clones detected, roughly 80% appear once; the ten largest clones hold under 3%. Sample: PBMCs. The receptors here all came from a woman aged 25 to 39 in good health and CMV-seronegative. Both conserved end residues are trimmed from each CDR3.

TRBV11-2 ASRDSLIAYEQY
TRBV9 ASSGILAGGHNEQF
TRBV7-6 ASSLDRWPALNTEAF
TRBV23-1 ASSQHSDREDYGYT
TRBV6-5 ASSYSARANEQY
TRBV6-5 ASSLSETQY
TRBV28 ASSPQGQGVGGYT
TRBV15 ATSPGGDGYEQY
TRBV2 ASIWGDEQF
TRBV10-1 ASSDPSGAEAF
TRBV19 ASSPGGDGYT
TRBV2 ASSAWDRAEKLF
TRBV5-4 ASSLGSREETQY
TRBV5-1 ASSMGAVYEQY
TRBV5-1 ASRRARTSGGANTGELF
TRBV2 ASSVAGGTYNEQF
TRBV7-6 ASSFSVRGRVSGANVLT
TRBV29-1 SVSGTGGTYNEQF
TRBV5-1 ASSLAGVNGSPLH
TRBV13 ASRGTSGGAKYEQY
TRBV4-3 ASSQDRGNTGELF
TRBV6-4 ASSMTGENYGYT
TRBV25-1 ASSEFGGVDGNTIY
TRBV7-2 ASSQRRDRGLYEQY
TRBV11-3 ASRYSSTDTQY
TRBV4-3 ASSQVLRGRLTYEQY
TRBV7-9 ASSSGQVYEQY
TRBV7-2 ASSTFRGGANNEQF
TRBV28 ASRPGTGSRRGYGYT
TRBV6-4 ASSDSTGYNEQF
TRBV27 ASSSSGYEQY
TRBV11-3 ASSLEGQGSGELF
TRBV5-4 ASSLEGVDTQY
TRBV29-1 SAGQPTEEQY
TRBV18 ASSQVQGPLGPQH
TRBV5-4 ASSAGRGQTYGYT
TRBV20-1 SARDRAEAF
TRBV19 ASSIEGQMLSVLT
TRBV18 ASSPKTGLEGYT
TRBV5-1 ASSSGDRGRSDTQY
TRBV19 ASSIGTGGSGTDTQY
TRBV29-1 SAETSVAYEQY
TRBV9 ASSVQKSTDTQY
TRBV13 ASSLGGGYNEQF
TRBV5-1 ASSSNRGDNTEAF
TRBV19 ASSRTGGSGGGYEQY
TRBV9 ASSVAGNTGELF
TRBV11-2 ASRGGGGFFTEAF
TRBV5-4 ASSTYGTAREF
TRBV5-1 ASSLALGQGQWNTEAF
TRBV7-2 ASSPPGKETQY
TRBV11-3 ASSLGDRSYEQY
TRBV30 AWSPGAYEQY
TRBV13 ASSRRGTDMNTEAF
TRBV7-2 ASSLRASGGAYKQF